One sample yielded the 21 T cell receptor beta chains listed below, sequenced in a study of blood T cell repertoires in COVID-19. TCRdb keeps only in-frame clones here, not all; method: immunoSEQ multiplex PCR. The table lists just under 350,000 clones, roughly 89% of them singletons, with roughly 3.5% in the top ten. Sequenced material: peripheral blood. The receptors originated from a woman aged 18-35 years who had recovered from COVID-19.

The chain employs TRBV3-1 (or the pseudogene TRBV3-2) and TRBJ2-5; tentative D call: TRBD1 (5 bases). Germline V gives CDR1 LGHDT, CDR2 YNNKEL (reference sequence). Trimming took off 4 bases at V and 0 bases at J, with 18 bases between the two ends. There are 17 residues in the CDR3. Written as DNA, the CDR3 is TGTGCCAGCAGCCCCCCACCGGCAGGACACCACCAAGAGACCCAGTACTTC. It translates to CASSPPPAGHHQETQYF.

The rearrangement joins TRBV5-1 to TRBJ2-1; 11 bases align to TRBD2. The CDR3 totals 16 residues. CDR1 and CDR2 from the germline V gene are SGHRS and YFSETQ. Germline trimming cut 0 bases from V and 9 bases from J; bases unmatched to any gene: 8. The CDR3 loop is CASSLAGTSGLSEQFF. In DNA form, the CDR3 reads TGCGCCAGCAGCTTGGCCGGGACTAGCGGCCTGTCTGAGCAGTTCTTC.

The chain uses TRBV29-1 and TRBJ1-1; no clear D gene. The germline V and J ends were trimmed by 7 bases and 3 bases, with 18 bases remaining between them. CDR1 and CDR2 from the germline V gene are SQVTM and ANQGSEA. The CDR3 has 14 residues. The CDR3 DNA follows: TGCAGCGCCCTAGGGAGGGTTGACTACACTGAAGCTTTCTTT. It codes for CSALGRVDYTEAFF.

V gene TRBV2 combines with J gene TRBJ2-2; 9 bases are shared with TRBD1. This CDR3 is 17 amino acids long. Germline CDR1 reads SNHLY; CDR2 reads FYNNEI. The V gene end was trimmed by 3 bases and the J gene end by 5 bases; junction bases not matched to a gene: 10. CDR3 region: CASSERWGQGGTGELFF. CDR3 nucleotides: TGTGCCAGCAGTGAGCGATGGGGACAGGGTGGAACCGGGGAGCTGTTTTTT. The whole variable domain, remainder taken from reference TRBV2 and TRBJ2-2, is EPEVTQTPSHQVTQMGQEVILRCVPISNHLYFYWYRQILGQKVEFLVSFYNNEISEKSEIFDDQFSVERPDGSNFTLKIRSTKLEDSAMYFCASSERWGQGGTGELFFGEGSRLTVL.

The chain is built from TRBV24-1 and TRBJ1-2; D perhaps matches TRBD1 (6 bases). V dropped 6 bases and J dropped 7 bases, with 8 bases sitting between them. Germline loops: CDR1 KGHDR, CDR2 SFDVKD. CDR3 length: 11 amino acids. In DNA form, the CDR3 reads TGTGCCACCAGTCGGGGGGCTGGCTACACCTTC. Translating gives CATSRGAGYTF.

This sequence joins TRBV4-1 and TRBJ2-1, with D perhaps TRBD2 (6 bases). Per germline, CDR1 MGHRA and CDR2 YSYEKL. V gave up 0 bases and J gave up 2 bases, with 14 bases separating them. The CDR3 loop spans 17 amino acids. As DNA, the CDR3 is TGCGCCAGCAGCCAAGATGGAGGGAGTATCGCCTACAATGAGCAGTTCTTC. Translation gives CASSQDGGSIAYNEQFF.

This clone has just one count. This CDR3 reads CASSWGLRETQYF. The CDR3 coding sequence is TGTGCCAGCAGTTGGGGACTACGAGAGACCCAGTACTTC. This chain joins TRBV6-5 and TRBJ2-5; 7 bases match TRBD2. Trimming at V came to 4 bases and at J to 4 bases, leaving 3 bases not matched to a gene. Germline V CDR1 and CDR2: MNHEY, SVGAGI. This CDR3 comprises 13 residues.

This sequence joins TRBV11-2 and TRBJ2-7, with D possibly TRBD2 on 5 matching bases. Trimming took 0 bases from V and 4 from J, leaving 10 bases between them. The CDR3 totals 14 residues. Germline V gene lookup returns CDR1 SGHAT and CDR2 FQNNGV. The CDR3 here is CASSLDPGIYEQYV. The CDR3 DNA reads TGTGCCAGCAGCTTAGATCCGGGGATATACGAGCAGTACGTC.

The J gene is TRBJ2-1, the V gene TRBV19; TRBD2 aligns across 12 bases. The CDR3 is made up of 20 amino acids. Germline lookup yields CDR1 LNHDA and CDR2 SQIVND (reference sequence). The ends lost 4 bases at V and 0 bases at J; junction bases unmatched: 13. The CDR3, as DNA: TGTGCCAGTAGTACACCTAGCGGGAGGGCCCGGGTGAGCTCCTACAATGAGCAGTTCTTC. This codes for CASSTPSGRARVSSYNEQFF.

The chain recombines TRBV5-1 with TRBJ2-3; perhaps TRBD2 as D (6 bases). The CDR3 runs 13 residues. Between the trimmed V and J ends, which lost 2 bases and 3 bases, there was a span of 7 bases. Germline V gives CDR1 SGHRS, CDR2 YFSETQ. As DNA, the CDR3 is TGCGCCAGCAGCTTTGGGGGGACAGATACGCAGTATTTT. It is translated as CASSFGGTDTQYF.

This chain links TRBV27 with TRBJ2-3; 8 bases map to TRBD1. The length of the CDR3 is 16 residues. With V trimmed by 5 bases and J by 4 bases, 11 bases remained unmatched. CDR1 and CDR2 (germline): MNHEY, SMNVEV (reference sequence). The CDR3 sequence: CASSPPSGRGPDTQYF. CDR3 sequence (DNA): TGTGCCAGCAGTCCCCCCAGCGGCAGGGGGCCAGATACGCAGTATTTT.

The rearrangement links TRBV7-9 to TRBJ1-1; 8 bases align to TRBD1. Germline V gene lookup returns CDR1 SEHNR and CDR2 FQNEAQ (reference sequence). The J segment lost 7 bases and the V segment lost 4 bases, leaving 2 bases of the junction unmatched. This CDR3 has 12 residues. This CDR3 is CASSSDRVEAFF. CDR3 in DNA: TGTGCCAGCAGCTCGGACAGGGTTGAAGCTTTCTTT. Combining the CDR3 with reference TRBV7-9 and TRBJ1-1 gives the whole variable domain DTGVSQNPRHKITKRGQNVTFRCDPISEHNRLYWYRQTLGQGPEFLTYFQNEAQLEKSRLLSDRFSAERPKGSFSTLEIQRTEQGDSAMYLCASSSDRVEAFFGQGTRLTVV.

The genes are TRBV6-5 and TRBJ1-5, with D perhaps matching TRBD1 (5 bases). The V gene's germline CDR1 is MNHEY and CDR2 SVGAGI. The V and J ends lost 4 bases and 4 bases respectively, with 14 bases between them. The CDR3 extends over 15 amino acids. The CDR3 DNA reads TGTGCCAGCAGTTCTCGTTATGGGGGGAATCAGCCCCAGCATTTT. This translates into CASSSRYGGNQPQHF.

V is TRBV5-1 and J is TRBJ2-3; 15 positions agree with TRBD2. Germline loops: CDR1 SGHRS, CDR2 YFSETQ. V shed 0 bases and J 1 base; nucleotides not matched to a gene: 6. The CDR3 covers 19 residues. The CDR3 DNA follows: TGCGCCAGCAGCTTGGCCGGGACTAGCGGGAGGCGGGGCACAGATACGCAGTATTTT. It encodes CASSLAGTSGRRGTDTQYF.

The chain links TRBV5-6 to TRBJ2-5; TRBD2 is a possible D gene (5 bases). The CDR3 sequence is 14 residues long. Trimming cost V 1 base and J 5 bases, with 12 bases left between them. CDR1 is SGHDT and CDR2 is YYEEEE in the germline V gene. For the CDR3, the DNA is TGTGCCAGCAGCTTGTACGGACTGGGGGAGACCCAGTACTTC. Protein sequence: CASSLYGLGETQYF.

This chain links TRBV15 with TRBJ1-4; 7 bases map to TRBD1. V shed 5 bases, J shed 6 bases, and the junction held 15 bases outside the gene matches. The CDR3 totals 17 residues. In germline, CDR1 is LNHNV, CDR2 YYDKDF (reference sequence). The CDR3 sequence is CATSGTLEGGAYEKLFF. As DNA, the CDR3 is TGTGCCACCAGCGGTACTCTTGAAGGGGGCGCCTATGAAAAACTGTTTTTT.

The chain has TRBV11-2 and TRBJ2-1; 14 nucleotides agree with TRBD2. Germline V gene data show CDR1 as SGHAT and CDR2 as FQNNGV. The junction had 4 bases not matched to a gene; V was cut back by 3 bases and J by 6 bases. The CDR3 contains 16 residues. The CDR3: CASSFGTSGRSNEQFF. The CDR3 DNA sequence: TGTGCCAGCAGCTTCGGGACTAGCGGGAGATCCAATGAGCAGTTCTTC.

Only one count was recorded for this clone. At one of its ends the junction is not consistent with the germline gene, which may arise from a read error. The chain is built from TRBV5-6 and TRBJ1-2, with 9 bases that match TRBD1. CDR3 size: 11 residues. Germline V lookup: CDR1 SGHDT, CDR2 YYEEEE. In DNA form, the CDR3 reads TGTGCCAGCAGCTGGGGGGGACAGGGAATCTTC. Translation gives CASSWGGQGIF.

The chain recombines TRBV6-2 or TRBV6-3 with TRBJ2-3; 15 nucleotides match TRBD2. This CDR3 has 19 amino acids. Trimming at V came to 2 bases and at J to 4 bases, leaving 10 bases not matched to a gene. CDR1 MNHEY and CDR2 SVGEGT come from the germline V gene. The CDR3 sequence is CASSYPPGLAGGLADTQYF. DNA for the CDR3: TGTGCCAGCAGTTACCCCCCCGGACTAGCGGGAGGGCTCGCAGATACGCAGTATTTT.

The chain links TRBV10-3 to TRBJ2-1; no clear D. CDR3 length: 12 amino acids. Trimming shortened V by 0 bases and J by 10 bases, and 7 bases separated the two germline ends. Germline values: CDR1 ENHRY, CDR2 SYGVKD. The CDR3 loop is CAISESSREQFF. In DNA, the CDR3 is TGTGCCATCAGTGAGTCCTCGCGGGAGCAGTTCTTC.

V is TRBV7-2 and J is TRBJ2-1; tentative D call: TRBD2 (5 bases). CDR3 length equals 13 residues. Trimming removed 3 bases at V and 5 bases at J, with 8 bases between. Germline loops: CDR1 SGHTA, CDR2 FQGNSA. CDR3 sequence (DNA): TGTGCCAGCAGCTTCCGGGGAAACAATGAGCAGTTCTTC. The encoded protein is CASSFRGNNEQFF.